This TCR beta chain came from a study of OX40 agonist ivuxolimab in advanced cancers. Study-level information: Treatment received earlier with anti-PD-1, anti-PD-L1 or anti-CTLA-4 agents was allowed, and more than 30% had some.

Study-level points and caveats: Normalized T-cell clonal expansion was also low in a subset of nonresponders.

Patients with autoimmune history or systemic immunosuppression were excluded. Trimming cost V 0 bases and J 9 bases, with 10 bases left between them. The CDR3 contains 13 residues. Per the germline V gene, CDR1 is SGHRS and CDR2 is YFSETQ. Here immunoSEQ multiplex PCR was the method, and the copy in TCRdb shows in-frame clones only, minus some. The sample yields approximately 44,000 clones, 80% seen once. Points on this clone: What it binds is unknown.

Here the sequenced sample was CD4+ or CD8+ T cells sorted from blood, taken in a trial of the OX40 agonist ivuxolimab. V usage is TRBV5-1 and J usage is TRBJ2-1; D is unclear. The sequence derives from an adult with an advanced solid tumor such as melanoma, head and neck, liver or kidney cancer. The CDR3 bases are TGCGCCAGCAGCTTGGCCCCCCGGAGTGAGCAGTTCTTC. Encoded protein: CASSLAPRSEQFF.